The 25 T cell receptor beta chains below all came from one sample that was sequenced in a study of beta chain features in type 1 diabetes (dated by TCRdb to the late 2010s). Library prep was done by the immunoSEQ multiplex PCR assay. All of the isolated RNA was reverse transcribed with the High Capacity cDNA Reverse Transcription Kit, so expressed TCRB transcripts were sequenced. The clones in this table, taken by TCRdb from immuneACCESS, are in-frame only. Not every clone is retained; where verified, under half of the shortfall comes from an unresolved V gene, and the cause of the rest is unknown. In this sample the table shows hundreds of thousands of clones, under 20% of which occur a single time. In total, the top ten clones hold 0.02% to 0.03% of the sample. What was sequenced was naive CD4+ T cells from blood. The cell subset or site label, as the study defines it: true naive CD4+ T cells. Receptors originate from a woman between 18 and 30 years old in good health.

The rearrangement uses TRBV4-2 and TRBJ2-7; D gene uncertain. The CDR3 has 15 amino acids. Germline V gene data show CDR1 as LGHNA and CDR2 as YNFKEQ. V was shortened by 0 bases and J by 2 bases, with 11 bases between the two germline ends. The CDR3 loop reads CASSQELTPAYEQYF. The CDR3, as DNA: TGTGCCAGCAGCCAAGAACTCACGCCAGCCTACGAGCAGTACTTC.

This clone was recorded a few times. The chain uses TRBV7-2 and TRBJ2-5, with a possible D match to TRBD1 (5 bases). Between the trimmed V and J ends, which lost 3 bases and 11 bases, there was a span of 10 bases. The germline CDR1 and CDR2 sequences are SGHTA and FQGNSA. The CDR3 is 11 amino acids. CDR3 nucleotides: TGTGCCAGCAGCTTCATGGGGCCGCAGTACTTC. Translation gives CASSFMGPQYF.

The CDR3 spells CASSLGLVDQETQYF. The DNA for the CDR3 is TGCGCCAGCAGCTTGGGTCTAGTTGACCAAGAGACCCAGTACTTC. The V gene is TRBV5-1, the J gene TRBJ2-5; the D is unclear. CDR1 and CDR2 (germline): SGHRS, YFSETQ. The V end was cut by 0 bases, the J end by 0 bases, with 9 bases between. CDR3 length equals 15 residues.

J is TRBJ1-2 and V is TRBV28; no firm D call. V dropped 3 bases and J dropped 1 base, with 9 bases sitting between them. Germline CDR1 and CDR2: MDHEN and SYDVKM. This CDR3 has 14 amino acids. The CDR3 protein is CASSLGQLNYGYTF. The CDR3 nucleotides are TGTGCCAGCAGTTTGGGTCAGCTTAACTATGGCTACACCTTC.

The chain links TRBV19 to TRBJ2-3, with TRBD2 identical over 10 bases. The germline gives CDR1 LNHDA, CDR2 SQIVND (reference sequence). CDR3 length equals 17 residues. J gave up 7 bases and V 5 bases, and 15 bases lay outside the gene matches. The CDR3 loop reads CASSSPKREGSGNTQYF. In DNA form, the CDR3 reads TGTGCCAGTAGTTCTCCCAAGCGGGAGGGTTCGGGAAATACGCAGTATTTT.

The chain couples TRBV11-1 to TRBJ2-5; a weak D match, TRBD2 (6 bases). V lost 1 base and J 3 bases, leaving 12 bases between the germline ends. CDR1 SGHAT and CDR2 FQDESV come from the germline V gene (reference sequence). CDR3 length: 15 residues. CDR3 loop: CASSLVGGTKETQYF. CDR3 DNA: TGTGCCAGCAGCTTAGTTGGGGGGACCAAAGAGACCCAGTACTTC.

The DNA for the CDR3 is TGTGCCAGCAGCCCCCATCCGGGCCCAGCGCTCGGTGAGCAGTTCTTC. Its protein product is CASSPHPGPALGEQFF. V is TRBV7-2 and J is TRBJ2-1; no clear D. Germline lookup yields CDR1 SGHTA and CDR2 FQGNSA. V was pared by 5 bases and J by 9 bases, with 23 bases between. This CDR3 is built from 16 residues.

V usage is TRBV7-9 and J usage is TRBJ2-1; D is ambiguous. V lost 0 bases and J 5 bases, leaving 8 bases between the germline ends. The CDR3 is made up of 14 amino acids. Germline CDR1 and CDR2: SEHNR and FQNEAQ (reference sequence). CDR3 in DNA: TGTGCCAGCAGCTTAGCGGTTATGAACAATGAGCAGTTCTTC. Translated, it gives CASSLAVMNNEQFF. Based on the CDR3 plus reference TRBV7-9 and TRBJ2-1, the full variable domain is DTGVSQNPRHKITKRGQNVTFRCDPISEHNRLYWYRQTLGQGPEFLTYFQNEAQLEKSRLLSDRFSAERPKGSFSTLEIQRTEQGDSAMYLCASSLAVMNNEQFFGPGTRLTVL.

V and J are TRBV27 and TRBJ2-7; D not certain. V lost 8 bases and J lost 5, with 19 bases in between. Germline V gene lookup returns CDR1 MNHEY and CDR2 SMNVEV (reference sequence). The CDR3 loop spans 14 amino acids. In DNA, the CDR3 is TGTGCCAGCGGGTCGGGTATAGGGTCCGACGAGCAGTACTTC. Translating it yields CASGSGIGSDEQYF.

This clone was counted between two and nine times. The chain links TRBV7-2 to TRBJ2-5, with TRBD2 identical over 7 bases. The V gene end was trimmed by 1 base and the J gene end by 3 bases; junction bases not matched to a gene: 5. Germline loops: CDR1 SGHTA, CDR2 FQGNSA. This CDR3 has 15 residues. This CDR3 reads CASSLVGLAEETQYF. The CDR3 DNA reads TGTGCCAGCAGCTTAGTGGGCCTAGCGGAAGAGACCCAGTACTTC.

J is TRBJ2-5 and V is TRBV28, with 8 bases lining up with TRBD1. The CDR3 runs 13 residues. The J segment lost 4 bases and the V segment lost 8 bases, leaving 6 bases of the junction unmatched. Looked up from germline, CDR1 is MDHEN and CDR2 is SYDVKM. The DNA for the CDR3 is TGTGCCAGCCTAGACAGGGGCCGAGAGACCCAGTACTTC. Translating gives CASLDRGRETQYF.

The chain is built from TRBV9 and TRBJ2-3; 10 bases are shared with TRBD2. Germline CDR1 reads SGDLS; CDR2 reads YYNGEE. The CDR3 sequence is 16 residues long. Unmatched junction bases numbered 6, after V lost 4 bases and J lost 1 base. CDR3 loop: CASSPPGTSGTDTQYF. CDR3 coding DNA: TGTGCCAGCAGCCCTCCCGGGACTAGCGGCACAGATACGCAGTATTTT.

Only a few counts were recorded for this clone. The chain joins TRBV6-5 to TRBJ2-3; D gene uncertain. V gave up 0 bases and J gave up 7 bases, with 8 bases separating them. The CDR3 consists of 13 residues. Germline V gene lookup returns CDR1 MNHEY and CDR2 SVGAGI. The CDR3 region is CASSYSNLHTQYF. In DNA form, the CDR3 reads TGTGCCAGCAGTTACTCGAATTTGCATACGCAGTATTTT.

The genes are TRBV18 and TRBJ2-4, with 8 bases fitting TRBD2. Germline V gene sequence: CDR1 KGHSH, CDR2 LQKENI. This CDR3 has 13 amino acids. V was pared by 4 bases and J by 10 bases, with 6 bases of the junction left unmatched. This CDR3 is CASSLGLGEIQYF. The DNA of the CDR3 is TGTGCCAGCTCACTGGGACTAGGGGAAATTCAGTACTTC.

This clone was seen only a few times. This chain links TRBV5-1 with TRBJ1-4; D may be TRBD1 (5 bases). Germline assignment: CDR1 SGHRS and CDR2 YFSETQ. This CDR3 is 17 amino acids long. V was trimmed by 6 bases and J by 3 bases, leaving 21 bases between them. In DNA, the CDR3 is TGCGCCAGCAAGCAAACGGACTGGGGCGCACCTAATGAAAAACTGTTTTTT. As protein: CASKQTDWGAPNEKLFF.

The CDR3 spells CASSLFGTASTDTQYF. The DNA for the CDR3 is TGTGCCAGCAGCCTTTTTGGGACAGCCTCCACAGATACGCAGTATTTT. V and J are TRBV7-3 and TRBJ2-3; 7 nucleotides line up with TRBD1. Germline loops: CDR1 SGHTA, CDR2 FQGTGA. The CDR3 loop spans 16 amino acids. Germline trimming cut 5 bases from V and 2 bases from J; bases unmatched to any gene: 10.

The chain joins TRBV4-1 to TRBJ1-1; 9 nucleotides agree with TRBD1. CDR1 and CDR2 (germline): MGHRA, YSYEKL. The V and J ends lost 4 bases and 0 bases, in that order; junction bases with no gene match: 6. The CDR3 extends over 16 amino acids. CDR3 in amino acids: CASSRGTGNLNTEAFF. The CDR3 DNA follows: TGCGCCAGCAGCCGAGGGACAGGGAACTTGAACACTGAAGCTTTCTTT.

This clone was seen only a few times. The chain has TRBV5-4 and TRBJ2-7, with D perhaps TRBD2 (5 bases). Between the trimmed V and J ends, which lost 4 bases and 7 bases, there was a span of 18 bases. Germline-derived CDR1 and CDR2 are SGHNT and YYREEE (reference sequence). The CDR3 is 14 amino acids. This chain's CDR3 is CASSLAGITGEQYF. For the CDR3, the DNA is TGTGCCAGCAGCCTCGCCGGGATTACGGGAGAGCAGTACTTC.

This chain connects TRBV9 to TRBJ1-5, with no clear D. This CDR3 is 15 amino acids long. V lost 0 bases and J lost 6, with 13 bases in between. In germline, CDR1 is SGDLS, CDR2 YYNGEE. CDR3 sequence: CASSVGPLGGQPQHF. CDR3 nucleotides: TGTGCCAGCAGCGTAGGTCCGCTAGGCGGTCAGCCCCAGCATTTT.

This rearrangement joins TRBV7-2 to TRBJ2-5; TRBD2 matches 8 bases. With 7 bases clipped from V and 1 base from J, the junction kept 8 bases outside the gene matches. The CDR3 loop spans 15 amino acids. Germline V gives CDR1 SGHTA, CDR2 FQGNSA. CDR3 residues: CASTPSRGVQETQYF. DNA for the CDR3: TGTGCCAGCACCCCTTCGCGGGGGGTCCAAGAGACCCAGTACTTC.

There are a few counts of this clone. The chain couples TRBV19 to TRBJ1-2; 9 nucleotides match TRBD1. J lost 2 bases, V lost 5 bases, and 6 bases had no gene match. From germline, CDR1 is LNHDA and CDR2 SQIVND (reference sequence). The CDR3 consists of 15 residues. CDR3 DNA: TGTGCCAGTAGTGATCCGGGACAGGGCAACTATGGCTACACCTTC. As protein: CASSDPGQGNYGYTF.

V and J are TRBV11-2 and TRBJ2-1; 7 positions agree with TRBD2. Trimming removed 1 base from V and 7 bases from J; junction bases left unmatched: 7. The V gene's germline CDR1 is SGHAT and CDR2 FQNNGV. The CDR3 has 15 amino acids. The CDR3 loop reads CASSLGLAGENEQFF. The CDR3 nucleotides are TGTGCCAGCAGCTTAGGTTTGGCGGGAGAGAATGAGCAGTTCTTC.

The chain employs TRBV5-5 and TRBJ2-1; 12 bases match TRBD2. Trimming at V came to 4 bases and at J to 4 bases, leaving 12 bases not matched to a gene. This CDR3 contains 18 residues. From germline, CDR1 is SGHKS and CDR2 YYEKEE (reference sequence). The DNA for the CDR3 is TGTGCCAGCAGCCACCGACTAGCGGGAGCCACCGGTTACAATGAGCAGTTCTTC. Amino acid sequence: CASSHRLAGATGYNEQFF.

J is TRBJ2-5 and V is TRBV10-3; D is possibly TRBD2 (6 bases). The CDR3 covers 12 residues. CDR1 is ENHRY and CDR2 is SYGVKD in the germline V gene. Trimming shortened V by 4 bases and J by 3 bases, and 6 bases separated the two germline ends. This CDR3 is CAISGGEETQYF. DNA of the CDR3: TGTGCCATCAGTGGGGGGGAAGAGACCCAGTACTTC.

The V call is TRBV29-1, the J call TRBJ2-3; 7 bases are a match to TRBD2. Germline V gene data show CDR1 as SQVTM and CDR2 as ANQGSEA. The CDR3 loop spans 14 amino acids. V shed 7 bases and J 0 bases; nucleotides not matched to a gene: 7. CDR3 sequence: CSGKRGTSTDTQYF. In DNA, the CDR3 is TGCAGCGGAAAGCGGGGAACTAGCACAGATACGCAGTATTTT.